Included here is one T cell receptor beta chain sequence, with context. The source of the sample is a study of blood T cell repertoires in COVID-19. The wider study: Researchers got acute and convalescent COVID-19 samples from the United States, Italy and Spain.

The CDR3 length is 15 residues. Germline V lookup: CDR1 GTSNPN, CDR2 SVGIG (reference sequence). V was pared by 5 bases and J by 7 bases, with 13 bases of the junction left unmatched. Authors' data handling: The authors estimated nucleated cell counts from reference gene primer amplification. Data came from immunoSEQ multiplex PCR; TCRdb stores just in-frame clones and leaves some out. The V and J calls and clone size are taken from that table; D and trimming were inferred from the DNA. The sample includes more than 150,000 clones, around 75% seen only once; the top ten take about 15%. The chain employs TRBV30 and TRBJ2-1, with 8 nucleotides matching TRBD1. What was sequenced was peripheral blood. This clonotype originated in a woman aged 80 or over with acute or convalescent COVID-19. The CDR3 nucleotides are TGTGCCTGGGGGAGATACCAGGGGGCTGGAAATGAGCAGTTCTTC. It specifies CAWGRYQGAGNEQFF. The full variable domain, rest sourced from reference TRBV30 and TRBJ2-1, is SQTIHQWPATLVQPVGSPLSLECTVEGTSNPNLYWYRQAAGRGLQLLFYSVGIGQISSEVPQNLSASRPQDRQFILSSKKLLLSDSGFYLCAWGRYQGAGNEQFFGPGTRLTVL.